The 26 T cell receptor beta chains presented below share a single source sample, sequenced in a study of siplizumab effects on memory and regulatory T cells. Assay: immunoSEQ multiplex PCR; the TCRdb copy retains only in-frame clones and omits some. Of 100,000 or so clones listed, just under 95% are singletons. The sequencing sample was made of non-Treg CD4+ T cells sorted from blood. The source is a human donor in good health.

The count of this clone is one. This chain links TRBV5-1 with TRBJ2-5, with 10 bases identical to TRBD2. V shed 0 bases and J 3 bases; nucleotides not matched to a gene: 11. CDR3 size: 18 residues. Germline V gene data show CDR1 as SGHRS and CDR2 as YFSETQ. Written as DNA, the CDR3 is TGCGCCAGCAGCTTGGACAATGCCGGGACTAGCGTTAAAGAGACCCAGTACTTC. This translates into CASSLDNAGTSVKETQYF.

The chain joins TRBV5-3 to TRBJ2-7; maybe TRBD1 (5 bases). TRBV5-3 is an ORF, and what it does is uncertain. V lost 5 bases, J lost 6 bases, and 9 bases lay in between. The CDR3 covers 11 residues. CDR3 DNA: TGTGCCAGAAGTGGGCAGGGCGAGCAGTACTTC. Amino acids: CARSGQGEQYF.

CDR3 DNA sequence: TGTGCCAGCAGCTTACCGCGGACCGGGCTAGCTTTCTTT. Translating gives CASSLPRTGLAFF. The chain employs TRBV7-8 and TRBJ1-1; D is unresolved. CDR1 is SGHVS and CDR2 is FQNEAQ in the germline V gene. The CDR3 length is 13 residues. Trimming removed 2 bases from V and 10 bases from J, with 14 bases in between.

The chain carries TRBV4-1 and TRBJ2-5, with 7 bases aligning to TRBD2. This CDR3 has 15 amino acids. The germline V gene has CDR1 MGHRA and CDR2 YSYEKL. The ends lost 4 bases at V and 0 bases at J; junction bases unmatched: 5. For the CDR3, the DNA is TGCGCCAGCAGCCGCCCCACTAGCGACCAAGAGACCCAGTACTTC. It codes for CASSRPTSDQETQYF.

As concerns this clone: The identical CDR3 is also encoded by other nucleotide sequences in the sample. The V and J genes are TRBV20-1 and TRBJ1-5; no clear D. The CDR3 length is 11 residues. V lost 3 bases and J 3 bases, leaving 3 bases between the germline ends. Germline assignment: CDR1 DFQATT and CDR2 SNEGSKA (reference sequence). The CDR3 sequence is CSASSNQPQHF. In DNA, the CDR3 is TGCAGTGCTAGTTCCAATCAGCCCCAGCATTTT.

V and J are TRBV6-4 and TRBJ2-2; D might be TRBD1 or TRBD2, each matching 5 bases. This CDR3 has 13 residues. Trimming removed 6 bases at V and 4 bases at J, with 9 bases between. Germline assignment: CDR1 MRHNA and CDR2 SNTAGT. The CDR3 region is CASRGVGTGELFF. The CDR3 DNA reads as TGTGCCAGCAGGGGGGTAGGCACCGGGGAGCTGTTTTTT.

The V call is TRBV7-9, the J call TRBJ2-7; TRBD1 matches at 8 bases. The CDR3 sequence is 13 residues long. J gave up 6 bases and V 3 bases, and 4 bases lay outside the gene matches. Germline lookup yields CDR1 SEHNR and CDR2 FQNEAQ (reference sequence). CDR3 nucleotides: TGTGCCAGCAGCTTCCGGACAGGGAGCGAGCAGTACTTC. It specifies CASSFRTGSEQYF.

V is TRBV27 and J is TRBJ2-3, with 7 positions matching TRBD1. Germline assignment: CDR1 MNHEY and CDR2 SMNVEV (reference sequence). Trimming cost V 6 bases and J 2 bases; bases outside gene matches: 8. The CDR3 length is 15 residues. In nucleotides, the CDR3 is TGTGCCAGCAGCGGGACAGTTTATAACACAGATACGCAGTATTTT. Translating gives CASSGTVYNTDTQYF.

The chain employs TRBV5-1 and TRBJ2-7; D gene ambiguous. Trimming left V 3 bases short and J 1 base short, with 8 bases between. The CDR3 is 13 residues long. Germline V lookup: CDR1 SGHRS, CDR2 YFSETQ. CDR3 in amino acids: CASSSMGSYEQYF. CDR3 nucleotide sequence: TGCGCCAGCAGCTCTATGGGATCCTACGAGCAGTACTTC.

V and J are TRBV2 and TRBJ1-1; D is ambiguous. The CDR3 has 11 residues. The germline V gene encodes CDR1 SNHLY and CDR2 FYNNEI. V shed 7 bases and J shed 1 base, with 4 bases lying between them. The CDR3 is CASMENTEAFF. CDR3 nucleotide sequence: TGTGCCAGCATGGAGAACACTGAAGCTTTCTTT.

The chain employs TRBV29-1 and TRBJ2-2; D is uncertain. The length of the CDR3 is 13 residues. Per the germline V gene, CDR1 is SQVTM and CDR2 is ANQGSEA. Trimming shortened V by 4 bases and J by 6 bases, and 12 bases separated the two germline ends. The CDR3 protein is CSVGRVGAGELFF. The DNA for the CDR3 is TGCAGCGTTGGAAGGGTTGGTGCCGGGGAGCTGTTTTTT.

The rearrangement uses TRBV4-1 and TRBJ1-2, with 11 bases lining up with TRBD1. Trimming at V came to 5 bases and at J to 8 bases, leaving 4 bases not matched to a gene. Germline-derived CDR1 and CDR2 are MGHRA and YSYEKL. This CDR3 has 13 residues. CDR3: CASSSGQGEGYTF. In DNA, the CDR3 is TGCGCCAGCAGCTCGGGACAGGGGGAGGGCTACACCTTC.

J is TRBJ2-7 and V is TRBV6-1; D is undetermined. Germline V gene lookup returns CDR1 MNHNS and CDR2 SASEGT. Trimming shortened V by 3 bases and J by 2 bases, and 17 bases separated the two germline ends. The CDR3 loop spans 16 amino acids. The CDR3 DNA sequence: TGTGCCAGCAGTGACGGCGCTGCCACCCCCCCCTACGAGCAGTACTTC. Translated: CASSDGAATPPYEQYF.

The count of this clone is one. The genes are TRBV6-6 and TRBJ2-5; TRBD2 matches 11 bases. Per the germline V gene, CDR1 is MNHNY and CDR2 is SVGAGI (reference sequence). The CDR3 totals 13 residues. The ends lost 7 bases at V and 3 bases at J; junction bases unmatched: 1. The CDR3 is CASKTSGKETQYF. CDR3 in DNA: TGTGCCAGCAAGACTAGCGGGAAAGAGACCCAGTACTTC.

The chain links TRBV7-9 to TRBJ2-6; D is perhaps TRBD1 or TRBD2 (5 bases each). The germline V gene has CDR1 SEHNR and CDR2 FQNEAQ (reference sequence). The CDR3 sequence is 18 residues long. V was shortened by 1 base and J by 0 bases, with 13 bases between the two germline ends. The CDR3 reads CASSLVRGRGSGANVLTF. The CDR3 DNA follows: TGTGCCAGCAGCTTAGTTAGGGGACGAGGCTCTGGGGCCAACGTCCTGACTTTC.

The gene calls are TRBV28 and TRBJ2-2, with 7 bases aligning to TRBD1. The CDR3 is 15 amino acids. Germline CDR1 and CDR2: MDHEN and SYDVKM. V lost 1 base, J lost 9 bases, and 8 bases stayed unmatched. The CDR3 protein is CASSLFSTGSRELFF. The DNA for the CDR3 is TGTGCCAGCAGTTTATTCTCGACAGGGAGCCGGGAGCTGTTTTTT.

This sequence joins TRBV18 and TRBJ2-5; 7 nucleotides agree with TRBD1. Matching the DNA end better, TRBJ2-7 makes the J call doubtful. Germline assignment: CDR1 KGHSH and CDR2 LQKENI. This CDR3 spans 15 amino acids. The CDR3 region is CASSPGQRAYYEQYF. The CDR3 DNA sequence: TGTGCCAGCTCACCGGGACAGAGGGCTTACTACGAGCAGTACTTC.

This clone was counted a few times. Other DNA sequences in the sample encode the same CDR3. The chain uses TRBV19 and TRBJ2-5; no firm D call. The CDR3 is 11 residues long. Germline CDR1 and CDR2: LNHDA and SQIVND (reference sequence). Trimming pared 2 bases from V and 5 bases from J, leaving 3 bases between. The CDR3 DNA reads TGTGCCAGTAGTATAATGGAGACCCAGTACTTC. Amino acid sequence: CASSIMETQYF.

The J gene is TRBJ2-5, the V gene TRBV4-1, with TRBD1 matching over 10 bases. Germline-derived CDR1 and CDR2 are MGHRA and YSYEKL. Trimming took 3 bases from V and 5 from J; bases not matched to a gene: 6. The CDR3 contains 15 residues. CDR3: CASSHPGTGAETQYF. CDR3 sequence (DNA): TGCGCCAGCAGCCATCCCGGGACAGGGGCCGAGACCCAGTACTTC.

J is TRBJ2-1 and V is TRBV7-6; D is unclear. The V end was cut by 4 bases, the J end by 13 bases, with 11 bases between. The germline V gene encodes CDR1 SGHVS and CDR2 FNYEAQ. The CDR3 loop spans 11 amino acids. The CDR3 protein is CASSSLRRQFF. The CDR3 bases are TGTGCCAGCAGCTCCCTCCGGAGACAGTTCTTC.

The J gene is TRBJ2-7, the V gene TRBV6-1, with D unclear. Germline-derived CDR1 and CDR2 are MNHNS and SASEGT. The CDR3 has 11 amino acids. The V gene lost 4 bases and the J gene lost 5 bases, with 6 bases spanning the gap. DNA of the CDR3: TGTGCCAGCAGTGTTCGTAACGAGCAGTACTTC. This encodes CASSVRNEQYF.

The chain recombines TRBV4-1 with TRBJ2-5; a possible D gene is TRBD1 (6 bases). This CDR3 contains 15 residues. Germline V gene lookup returns CDR1 MGHRA and CDR2 YSYEKL. The V end was cut by 3 bases, the J end by 5 bases, with 16 bases between. In DNA, the CDR3 is TGCGCCAGCAGCCAGGCCCACAGGGAAAGGGAGACCCAGTACTTC. It yields the protein CASSQAHRERETQYF.

The chain has TRBV6-5 and TRBJ1-5; D unclear. Germline CDR1 MNHEY, CDR2 SVGAGI. CDR3 length equals 15 residues. The V end lost 8 bases, the J end lost 3 bases, and 17 bases lay between the germline ends. The CDR3 reads CASLGLFRVNQPQHF. DNA for the CDR3: TGTGCCAGCCTTGGTCTCTTTCGTGTCAATCAGCCCCAGCATTTT.

Written as DNA, the CDR3 is TGTGCCAGCAGTTTACGGACAGGGCCCTATGGCTACACCTTC. Encoded protein: CASSLRTGPYGYTF. The chain is built from TRBV27 and TRBJ1-2; TRBD1 agrees at 8 bases. The V gene end was trimmed by 2 bases and the J gene end by 4 bases; junction bases not matched to a gene: 3. The CDR3 is 14 amino acids. Germline V gives CDR1 MNHEY, CDR2 SMNVEV (reference sequence).

This clone was seen once. The J gene is TRBJ2-7, the V gene TRBV28; unclear D gene. The CDR3 spans 12 residues. Germline lookup yields CDR1 MDHEN and CDR2 SYDVKM. V was trimmed by 6 bases and J by 4 bases, leaving 10 bases between them. This CDR3 reads CASSRRRYEQYF. The CDR3 bases are TGTGCCAGCAGCCGACGTCGTTACGAGCAGTACTTC.

The V call is TRBV5-6, the J call TRBJ1-2; 7 bases are shared with TRBD1. V dropped 2 bases and J dropped 5; count of bases not matched to a gene: 6. Germline assignment: CDR1 SGHDT and CDR2 YYEEEE. This CDR3 has 14 residues. The CDR3 protein is CASSFPDRVYGYTF. The DNA of the CDR3 is TGTGCCAGCAGCTTTCCCGACAGGGTTTATGGCTACACCTTC.